What follows are 12 T cell receptor beta chains derived from one specimen sequenced in a study of blood T cell repertoires in COVID-19 (dated by TCRdb to 2020 to 2021). The library was built by means of the immunoSEQ multiplex PCR assay. TCRdb obtained this table from immuneACCESS and retained in-frame rearrangements with V and J assigned. These tables miss some clones; where compared with another copy, unresolved V genes account for less than half of the shortfall, and the remainder is unexplained. The sample table holds 150,000 to 200,000 clones, of which around 83% were seen once. The biggest ten clones account for less than 3% of the sample. The sequenced sample was peripheral blood. Receptor source: a woman aged 30 to 39 with active or convalescent COVID-19.

The chain carries TRBV19 and TRBJ2-2; D possibly corresponds to TRBD2 (6 bases). Trimming left V 5 bases short and J 0 bases short, with 22 bases between. CDR1 and CDR2 from the germline V gene are LNHDA and SQIVND (reference sequence). The CDR3 is made up of 19 amino acids. The CDR3 coding sequence is TGTGCCAGTAGTCGAGAGGGGCCCTATAGCGGAGCGAACACCGGGGAGCTGTTTTTT. Translating it yields CASSREGPYSGANTGELFF.

The J gene is TRBJ2-1, the V gene TRBV6-6, with 9 bases lining up with TRBD2. V dropped 2 bases and J dropped 5; count of bases not matched to a gene: 4. Germline CDR1 reads MNHNY; CDR2 reads SVGAGI (reference sequence). This CDR3 has 15 residues. CDR3 DNA sequence: TGTGCCAGCAGTTACGGCGGGGGGGCCGACAATGAGCAGTTCTTC. Translation gives CASSYGGGADNEQFF.

V and J are TRBV10-2 and TRBJ1-5, with TRBD1 matching over 7 bases. Losses at the gene ends were 0 bases for V and 7 bases for J; bases not matched to a gene: 3. This CDR3 has 14 amino acids. In germline, CDR1 is WSHSY, CDR2 SAAADI. As DNA, the CDR3 is TGCGCCAGCAGTGAGTCGAACAGGGGACAGCCCCAGCATTTT. It encodes CASSESNRGQPQHF.

The CDR3 is CASSLTPDRAQPQHF. In DNA form, the CDR3 reads TGTGCCAGCAGTCTAACCCCCGACAGGGCTCAGCCCCAGCATTTT. This chain uses TRBV28 with TRBJ1-5; TRBD1 aligns across 7 bases. The CDR3 is 15 residues long. The germline CDR1 and CDR2 sequences are MDHEN and SYDVKM. The V gene end was trimmed by 5 bases and the J gene end by 6 bases; junction bases not matched to a gene: 10. The complete variable domain, with remaining parts taken from reference TRBV28 and TRBJ1-5, reads DVKVTQSSRYLVKRTGEKVFLECVQDMDHENMFWYRQDPGLGLRLIYFSYDVKMKEKGDIPEGYSVSREKKERFSLILESASTNQTSMYLCASSLTPDRAQPQHFGDGTRLSIL.

This rearrangement joins TRBV3-1 (or the pseudogene TRBV3-2) to TRBJ2-7, with 9 bases fitting TRBD1. This CDR3 is built from 14 residues. Germline V gene lookup returns CDR1 LGHDT and CDR2 YNNKEL (reference sequence). The V and J ends lost 3 bases and 5 bases, in that order; junction bases with no gene match: 5. In nucleotides, the CDR3 is TGTGCCAGCAGCCAGGGGACAGGGATGGACGAGCAGTACTTC. Its protein product is CASSQGTGMDEQYF.

J is TRBJ2-5 and V is TRBV29-1; 9 nucleotides line up with TRBD1. Germline lookup yields CDR1 SQVTM and CDR2 ANQGSEA. The CDR3 has 17 residues. The J segment lost 0 bases and the V segment lost 4 bases, leaving 12 bases of the junction unmatched. This chain's CDR3 is CSVAGTGLPGYQETQYF. The DNA for the CDR3 is TGCAGCGTTGCCGGGACAGGGCTTCCAGGGTACCAAGAGACCCAGTACTTC.

Written as DNA, the CDR3 is TGTGCCGTACGGAGGAACACTGAAGCTTTCTTT. Its translation: CAVRRNTEAFF. The chain carries TRBV30 and TRBJ1-1; no definite D call. This CDR3 comprises 11 residues. Trimming cost V 8 bases and J 1 base, with 8 bases left between them. The V gene's germline CDR1 is GTSNPN and CDR2 SVGIG (reference sequence). The variable domain in full, completed from reference TRBV30 and TRBJ1-1, reads SQTIHQWPATLVQPVGSPLSLECTVEGTSNPNLYWYRQAAGRGLQLLFYSVGIGQISSEVPQNLSASRPQDRQFILSSKKLLLSDSGFYLCAVRRNTEAFFGQGTRLTVV.

This clone was detected a few times. The junction does not match germline at one end; this may be a read error. The chain is built from TRBV5-1 and TRBJ2-7; D gene ambiguous. The germline V gene encodes CDR1 SGHRS and CDR2 YFSETQ. There are 13 residues in the CDR3. This chain's CDR3 is CASSGQVSNEQYF. CDR3 nucleotide sequence: TGCGCCAGCAGTGGGCAGGTCTCCAACGAGCAGTACTTC.

This clone was picked up a small number of times. This chain connects TRBV27 to TRBJ2-5; D may be TRBD2 (6 bases). The V gene lost 7 bases and the J gene lost 5 bases, with 14 bases spanning the gap. CDR1 is MNHEY, CDR2 SMNVEV, per germline (reference sequence). The CDR3 consists of 13 residues. CDR3 sequence (DNA): TGTGCCAGCACGGGACTGAATTCGGAGACCCAGTACTTC. Translation gives CASTGLNSETQYF.

This clone was detected only a few times. The rearrangement links TRBV28 to TRBJ1-2, with a weak D call TRBD1 (5 bases). The germline CDR1 and CDR2 sequences are MDHEN and SYDVKM. V gave up 6 bases and J gave up 3 bases, with 14 bases separating them. The CDR3 contains 14 residues. This CDR3 is CASSPGGGDYGYTF. In nucleotides, the CDR3 is TGTGCCAGCAGCCCGGGGGGAGGCGACTATGGCTACACCTTC.

J is TRBJ2-1 and V is TRBV6-5, with 10 bases matching TRBD2. J lost 8 bases, V lost 0 bases, and 4 bases had no gene match. This CDR3 has 15 residues. From germline, CDR1 is MNHEY and CDR2 SVGAGI. CDR3 region: CASSYSGTSDDEQFF. The CDR3 bases are TGTGCCAGCAGTTACTCCGGGACTAGCGATGATGAGCAGTTCTTC.

This clone was seen a single time. The chain links TRBV10-1 to TRBJ2-7; 8 bases are a match to TRBD1. Germline assignment: CDR1 WNHNN and CDR2 SYGVQD (reference sequence). The ends lost 6 bases at V and 5 bases at J; junction bases unmatched: 12. The CDR3 spans 15 residues. The CDR3 region is CASSTPNRGSDEQYF. CDR3 nucleotide sequence: TGCGCCAGCAGCACCCCGAACAGGGGGTCCGACGAGCAGTACTTC.